Described below is a single T cell receptor beta chain sequence and its context. Its target is unknown. It was from PBMCs that CD4+ and CD8+ T cells were sorted. The sample belongs to a study of CD8+ T cells in alopecia areata. Study observations and caveats: Among patients, TCR sharing was less clear than in mice, a difference possibly due in part to HLA diversity in the patient population. Normal scalp had lower clonality than lesional scalp, with alopecia totalis/universalis lesions showing this most strongly.

Reverse transcribed after extraction, RNA yielded cDNA as the sequencing template. Assay used: immunoSEQ multiplex PCR; TCRdb lists only in-frame clones, some missing. The top ten hold approximately 23% of the sample, which has 100,000 to 130,000 clones, under 65% seen once. The CDR3 has 14 amino acids. V lost 6 bases to trimming and J lost 1 base; unmatched junction nucleotides: 4. From germline, CDR1 is SGHAT and CDR2 FQNNGV. This clonotype originated in a human donor with alopecia areata. Sequences were obtained from NKG2D-low CD8+ T cells sorted from blood. This rearrangement joins TRBV11-2 to TRBJ2-3; 7 bases line up with TRBD2. The CDR3 loop is CASSWEGGTDTQYF. CDR3 nucleotides: TGTGCCAGCAGTTGGGAGGGCGGCACAGATACGCAGTATTTT.